A single T cell receptor (beta chain) is shown here with its context. The target antigen is unknown. These data originate in a study of vaccination effects on CD4 cells after COVID-19. CDR1 and CDR2 (germline): SGHTS, YDEGEE. Trimming took off 4 bases at V and 3 bases at J, with 10 bases between the two ends. CDR3 length: 13 amino acids. Before sequencing took place, the ViraFEST assay used viral peptide pools to expand antigen-specific CD4+ T cells. After roughly 11 days in culture, the CD4+ T cells were isolated. Vaccine recipients lacked prior SARS-CoV-2 infection and had negative nucleocapsid antibodies. Profiled with immunoSEQ multiplex PCR; TCRdb holds only in-frame clones, not every one. The table includes around 63,000 clones, 70% to 85% detected once.

V is TRBV5-8 and J is TRBJ1-2; no firm D call. This sample comprised CD4+ T cells from PBMCs cultured with HCoV-OC43 spike peptides, obtained before COVID-19 vaccination. Regarding subset: HCoV-OC43 spike overlapping peptide pool stimulation. This receptor was taken from a human donor who received a COVID-19 vaccine. CDR3 bases: TGTGCCAGCAGCGTTAAGAGATACTATGGCTACACCTTC. The encoded protein is CASSVKRYYGYTF.